This record covers a single T cell receptor (beta chain). Its antigen is not known. Measured with immunoSEQ multiplex PCR; TCRdb has only the in-frame clones, and not every one. The repertoire holds 15,000 or so clones, with 75% to 85% as singletons. The data are from a study of PD-1 blockade in mismatch repair-deficient tumors. In the study overall: Enrolled about 2013-2017, patients had progressing, pretreated mismatch repair-deficient cancers of 12 to 13 types. General study findings and limits: After pembrolizumab, tumor-resident clones rose rapidly, then generally contracted before radiologic responses.

The V and J ends lost 3 bases and 0 bases respectively, with 2 bases between them. Germline-derived CDR1 and CDR2 are KGHSH and LQKENI. This CDR3 spans 12 amino acids. Every patient had mismatch repair deficiency by PCR or immunohistochemistry. TCR sequencing covered a few patients who responded to pembrolizumab. The V and J genes are TRBV18 and TRBJ1-1; D is uncertain. The input for sequencing was PBMCs, taken around 15 weeks after starting pembrolizumab. This sequence was found in an adult with mismatch repair-deficient cancer. CDR3 sequence: CASSPMNTEAFF. Written as DNA, the CDR3 is TGTGCCAGCTCACCCATGAACACTGAAGCTTTCTTT.